The rows below give T cell receptor beta chains drawn from one sample of a study of T-cell memory formation after mild COVID-19. TCRdb ran MiXCR on the 5' RACE reads and lists one entry per CDR3 protein. The data show approximately 110,000 distinct CDR3 sequences, roughly 20% seen once. Sequenced sample: PBMCs or a T cell subset sorted from them (not recorded which). These receptors all stem from a man between 18 and 35 years old who had mild COVID-19 (a few samples of this study predate the infection). Cell type and time point are not known. Both conserved end residues are part of each CDR3. The D gene is left open where the match is weak. The listing skips clone size in some rows; elsewhere it reads once, few, many or a size class.

v_call	d_call	clone_size	j_call	cdr3_aa	cdr3_nt
TRBV6-1	.	few	TRBJ2-1	CASSELVTRRGYNEQFF	TGTGCCAGCAGTGAGTTGGTCACGCGTCGGGGTTACAATGAGCAGTTCTTC
TRBV25-1	.	few	TRBJ2-3	CASSEYYEGDTQYF	TGTGCCAGCAGTGAATATTACGAGGGGGATACGCAGTATTTT
TRBV4-3	TRBD2	few	TRBJ2-3	CASSLSLAGGPDTQYF	TGCGCCAGCAGCCTATCACTAGCGGGGGGGCCAGATACGCAGTATTTT
TRBV20-1	.	few	TRBJ1-1	CSALISPVAFF	TGCAGTGCTCTAATTAGTCCCGTAGCTTTCTTT
TRBV20-1	TRBD2	.	TRBJ2-1	CSARDPASGGHNEQFF	TGCAGTGCTAGAGATCCCGCTAGCGGGGGTCATAATGAGCAGTTCTTC
TRBV6-6	.	.	TRBJ2-2	CASSYSSWHTGELFF	TGTGCCAGCAGTTACTCGTCCTGGCACACCGGGGAGCTGTTTTTT
TRBV12-3/TRBV12-4	TRBD1	.	TRBJ2-7	CASSLGPGGSYEQYF	TGTGCCAGCAGTTTAGGGCCAGGGGGCTCCTACGAGCAGTACTTC
TRBV6-2/TRBV6-3	TRBD2	.	TRBJ2-7	CASRPGLAGVEQYF	TGTGCCAGCAGGCCGGGACTAGCGGGGGTGGAGCAGTACTTC
TRBV13	.	.	TRBJ2-2	CASSLYRVQTGELFF	TGTGCCAGCAGCTTATACAGGGTTCAAACCGGGGAGCTGTTTTTT
TRBV27	.	.	TRBJ1-5	CASSLLGGVEQPQHF	TGTGCCAGCAGTTTATTAGGCGGGGTCGAACAGCCCCAGCATTTT
TRBV5-6	.	.	TRBJ1-6	CASSLEGAGSPLHF	TGTGCCAGCAGCTTAGAAGGGGCTGGTTCACCCCTCCACTTT
TRBV20-1	.	.	TRBJ2-3	CSAEEGTDTQYF	TGCAGTGCAGAGGAGGGCACAGATACGCAGTATTTT
TRBV3-1	.	.	TRBJ1-2	CASSGEDYGYTF	TGTGCCAGCAGCGGGGAGGACTATGGCTACACCTTC
TRBV12-3/TRBV12-4	.	few	TRBJ2-1	CASNWGRGRDEQFF	TGTGCCAGCAACTGGGGGCGGGGCCGGGATGAGCAGTTCTTC
TRBV7-9	.	.	TRBJ1-5	CASSLSAGQPQHF	TGTGCCAGCAGCCTGTCCGCTGGTCAGCCCCAGCATTTT
TRBV28	.	few	TRBJ2-5	CASSFEDGGRTGETQYF	TGTGCCAGCAGTTTCGAGGACGGGGGCAGAACCGGAGAGACCCAGTACTTC
TRBV6-2/TRBV6-3	TRBD2	few	TRBJ2-3	CASSYSRNGGASDTQYF	TGTGCCAGCAGTTACTCAAGGAACGGGGGGGCCTCAGATACGCAGTATTTT
TRBV5-5	.	many	TRBJ1-1	CASSEGAPGGTEAFF	TGTGCCAGCAGCGAGGGCGCTCCGGGGGGCACTGAAGCTTTCTTT
TRBV6-5	TRBD1	once	TRBJ2-2	CASSYDRGSGELFF	TGTGCCAGCAGTTACGACAGGGGATCCGGGGAGCTGTTTTTT
TRBV29-1	.	few	TRBJ2-1	CSVRQPPDNEQFF	TGCAGCGTCAGACAGCCACCTGACAATGAGCAGTTCTTC
TRBV14	.	.	TRBJ2-5	CASSQEWGRRETQYF	TGTGCCAGCAGCCAAGAATGGGGGCGGCGGGAGACCCAGTACTTC
TRBV4-3	.	.	TRBJ2-3	CASSQDQGEDTQYF	TGCGCCAGCAGCCAAGATCAAGGGGAGGATACGCAGTATTTT
TRBV6-5	.	few	TRBJ2-1	CASSYSSGVDEQFF	TGTGCCAGCAGTTACTCGTCGGGTGTGGATGAGCAGTTCTTC
TRBV12-5	.	.	TRBJ2-3	CASGSRSDTQYF	TGTGCTAGTGGGTCCAGGTCAGATACGCAGTATTTT
TRBV12-3/TRBV12-4	.	few	TRBJ2-1	CASSPPVNEQFF	TGTGCCAGCAGTCCCCCCGTGAATGAGCAGTTCTTC
TRBV7-9	TRBD2	.	TRBJ2-1	CASSTTSGGADEQFF	TGTGCCAGCAGCACGACTAGCGGGGGGGCCGATGAGCAGTTCTTC
TRBV25-1	TRBD1	.	TRBJ2-5	CASSEDREVWGRETQYF	TGTGCCAGCAGTGAGGACAGGGAGGTTTGGGGGAGAGAGACCCAGTACTTC
TRBV5-1	.	few	TRBJ2-3	CASSLATGLTDTQYF	TGCGCCAGCAGCTTGGCCACGGGGCTCACAGATACGCAGTATTTT
TRBV7-9	TRBD1	once	TRBJ2-3	CASSPRQGPSTDTQYF	TGTGCCAGCAGCCCACGACAGGGTCCTAGCACAGATACGCAGTATTTT
TRBV15	.	.	TRBJ2-1	CATSYTGTTSSYNEQFF	TGTGCCACCAGTTACACAGGGACAACGAGCTCCTACAATGAGCAGTTCTTC
TRBV7-8	.	.	TRBJ2-1	CASSLSSAQEQFF	TGTGCCAGCAGCCTGTCAAGCGCCCAGGAGCAGTTCTTC
TRBV30	TRBD2	few	TRBJ2-7	CAWSDPLRLAGGYEQYF	TGTGCCTGGAGTGACCCCCTCAGACTAGCGGGGGGCTACGAGCAGTACTTC
TRBV4-1	.	few	TRBJ2-3	CASSQEGGGTDTDTQYF	TGCGCCAGCAGCCAAGAAGGAGGAGGGACAGATACAGATACGCAGTATTTT
TRBV7-2	.	few	TRBJ2-1	CASSLDLGGYYNEQFF	TGTGCCAGCAGCTTAGACCTTGGGGGGTACTACAATGAGCAGTTCTTC
TRBV7-9	.	few	TRBJ2-7	CASSLAPGGISYEQYF	TGTGCCAGCAGCTTAGCGCCTGGAGGGATCTCCTACGAGCAGTACTTC
TRBV7-2	.	once	TRBJ2-3	CASSDGGPSTDTQYF	TGTGCCAGCAGCGACGGAGGGCCTAGCACAGATACGCAGTATTTT
TRBV28	TRBD1	few	TRBJ1-1	CASRKLQGARVEAFF	TGTGCCAGCAGAAAATTACAGGGGGCGCGGGTTGAAGCTTTCTTT
TRBV10-3	.	few	TRBJ1-1	CAISEGANTEAFF	TGTGCCATCAGTGAAGGGGCGAACACTGAAGCTTTCTTT
TRBV29-1	.	many	TRBJ2-1	CSAVGGYNEQFF	TGCAGCGCCGTCGGGGGCTACAATGAGCAGTTCTTC
TRBV6-5	.	.	TRBJ1-3	CASSPDHNTIYF	TGTGCCAGCAGTCCCGATCACAACACCATATATTTT
TRBV4-1	.	few	TRBJ2-3	CASSPRWVGTDTQYF	TGCGCCAGCAGCCCGAGGTGGGTGGGCACAGATACGCAGTATTTT
TRBV7-9	TRBD2	few	TRBJ2-1	CASQVAGNNEQFF	TGTGCCAGCCAGGTAGCGGGAAACAATGAGCAGTTCTTC
TRBV29-1	TRBD1	few	TRBJ2-1	CSVEGQGSYNEQFF	TGCAGCGTTGAAGGACAGGGTTCCTACAATGAGCAGTTCTTC
TRBV12-3/TRBV12-4	.	few	TRBJ2-2	CASSFSPSFAGELFF	TGTGCCAGCAGTTTCTCCCCGAGTTTCGCCGGGGAGCTGTTTTTT
TRBV10-3	.	.	TRBJ2-1	CAISVGISRNNEQFF	TGTGCCATCAGTGTCGGCATATCACGGAACAATGAGCAGTTCTTC
TRBV7-9	.	.	TRBJ2-2	CASSLSQGNTGELFF	TGTGCCAGCAGCTTGTCGCAGGGGAACACCGGGGAGCTGTTTTTT
TRBV27	TRBD1	many	TRBJ2-7	CASSKTLDRDNYEQYF	TGTGCCAGCAGCAAAACTCTTGACAGGGATAATTACGAGCAGTACTTC
TRBV6-2/TRBV6-3	TRBD1	.	TRBJ2-4	CASSYLGTETNIQYF	TGTGCCAGCAGTTACTTAGGGACAGAAACAAACATTCAGTACTTC
TRBV7-2	.	.	TRBJ2-7	CASSSFAGEQYF	TGTGCCAGCAGCTCCTTCGCAGGGGAGCAGTACTTC
TRBV29-1	.	few	TRBJ1-1	CSGHRVGLNTEAFF	TGCAGCGGCCACAGGGTAGGCCTCAACACTGAAGCTTTCTTT